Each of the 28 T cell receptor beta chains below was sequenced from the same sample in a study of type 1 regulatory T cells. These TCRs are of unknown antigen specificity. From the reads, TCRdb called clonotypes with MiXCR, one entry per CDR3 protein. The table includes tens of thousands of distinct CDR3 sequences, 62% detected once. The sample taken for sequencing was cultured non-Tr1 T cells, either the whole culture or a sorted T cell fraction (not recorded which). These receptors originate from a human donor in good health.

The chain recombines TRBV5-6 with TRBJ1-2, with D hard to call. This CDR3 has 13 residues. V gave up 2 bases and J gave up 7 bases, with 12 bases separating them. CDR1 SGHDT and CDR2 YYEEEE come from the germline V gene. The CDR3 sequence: CASSLRGNAGYTF. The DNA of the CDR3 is TGTGCCAGCAGCTTACGGGGTAATGCTGGCTACACCTTC.

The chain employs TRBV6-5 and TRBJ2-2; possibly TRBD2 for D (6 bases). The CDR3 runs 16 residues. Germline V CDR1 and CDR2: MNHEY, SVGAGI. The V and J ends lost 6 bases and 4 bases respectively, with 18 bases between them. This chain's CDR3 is CASSIPRGRITGELFF. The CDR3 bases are TGTGCCAGCAGCATCCCGCGGGGTCGGATCACCGGGGAGCTGTTTTTT.

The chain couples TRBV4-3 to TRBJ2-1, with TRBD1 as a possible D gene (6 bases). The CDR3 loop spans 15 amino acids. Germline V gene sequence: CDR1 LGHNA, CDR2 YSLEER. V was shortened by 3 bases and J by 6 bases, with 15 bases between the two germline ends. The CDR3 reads CASSQGANRANEQFF. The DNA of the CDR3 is TGCGCCAGCAGCCAGGGAGCGAACAGGGCCAATGAGCAGTTCTTC.

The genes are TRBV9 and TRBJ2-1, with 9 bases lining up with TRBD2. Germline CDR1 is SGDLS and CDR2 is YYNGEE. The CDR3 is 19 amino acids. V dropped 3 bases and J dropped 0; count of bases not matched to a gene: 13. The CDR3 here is CASSERQGLAGSSYNEQFF. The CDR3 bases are TGTGCCAGCAGCGAACGACAGGGCCTAGCGGGGAGCTCCTACAATGAGCAGTTCTTC.

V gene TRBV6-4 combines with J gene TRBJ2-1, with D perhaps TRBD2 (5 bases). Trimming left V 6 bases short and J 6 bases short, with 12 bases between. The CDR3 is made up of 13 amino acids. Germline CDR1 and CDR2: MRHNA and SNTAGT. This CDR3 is CASSPEELNEQFF. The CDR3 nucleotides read TGTGCCAGCAGCCCGGAGGAGCTCAATGAGCAGTTCTTC.

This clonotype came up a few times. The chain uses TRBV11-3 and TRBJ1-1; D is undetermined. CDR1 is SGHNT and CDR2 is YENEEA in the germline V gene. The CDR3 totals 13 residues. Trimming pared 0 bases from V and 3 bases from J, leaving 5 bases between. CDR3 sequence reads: CASSLESYTEAFF. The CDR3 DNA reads TGTGCCAGCAGCTTAGAGAGTTACACTGAAGCTTTCTTT.

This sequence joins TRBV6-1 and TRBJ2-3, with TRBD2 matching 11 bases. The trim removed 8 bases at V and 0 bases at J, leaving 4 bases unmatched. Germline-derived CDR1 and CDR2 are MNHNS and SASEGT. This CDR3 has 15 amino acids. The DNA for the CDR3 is TGTGCCAGCGCCGGACTAGCGGGCAGCACAGATACGCAGTATTTT. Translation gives CASAGLAGSTDTQYF.

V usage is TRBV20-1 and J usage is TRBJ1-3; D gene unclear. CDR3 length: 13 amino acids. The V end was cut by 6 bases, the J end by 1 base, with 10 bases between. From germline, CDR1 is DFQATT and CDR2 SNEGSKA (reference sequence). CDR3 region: CSALGQSGNTIYF. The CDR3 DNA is TGCAGTGCCCTTGGGCAATCTGGAAACACCATATATTTT.

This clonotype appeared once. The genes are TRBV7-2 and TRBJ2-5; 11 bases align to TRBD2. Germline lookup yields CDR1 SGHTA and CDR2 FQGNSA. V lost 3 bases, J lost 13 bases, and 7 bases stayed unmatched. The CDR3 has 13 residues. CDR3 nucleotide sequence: TGTGCCAGCAGCTTGGGACTAGCGGAAGGCAGGTACTTC. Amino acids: CASSLGLAEGRYF.

CDR3 nucleotides: TGCGCCAGCAGCTTGGGACGCGGGAGGGCCCTCGAGACCCAGTACTTC. Its translation: CASSLGRGRALETQYF. This chain uses TRBV5-1 with TRBJ2-5, with 9 bases that match TRBD2. The CDR3 covers 16 residues. Trimming removed 0 bases from V and 5 bases from J; junction bases left unmatched: 8. The germline CDR1 and CDR2 sequences are SGHRS and YFSETQ.

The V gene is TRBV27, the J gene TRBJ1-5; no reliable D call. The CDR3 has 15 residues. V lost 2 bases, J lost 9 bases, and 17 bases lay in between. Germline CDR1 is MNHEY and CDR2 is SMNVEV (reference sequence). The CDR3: CASSLSAPRGVPQHF. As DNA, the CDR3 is TGTGCCAGCAGTTTAAGTGCCCCACGTGGGGTGCCCCAGCATTTT.

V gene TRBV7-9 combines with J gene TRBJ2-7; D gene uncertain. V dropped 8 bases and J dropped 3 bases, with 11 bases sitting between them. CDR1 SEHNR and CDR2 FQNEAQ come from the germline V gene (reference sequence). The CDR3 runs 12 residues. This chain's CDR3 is CASGLVGYEQYF. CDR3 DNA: TGTGCCAGCGGTTTGGTTGGCTACGAGCAGTACTTC.

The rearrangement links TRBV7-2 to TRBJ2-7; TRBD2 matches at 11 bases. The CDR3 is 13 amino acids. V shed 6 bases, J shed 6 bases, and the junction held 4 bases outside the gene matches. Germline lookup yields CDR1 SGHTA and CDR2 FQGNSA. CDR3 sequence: CASRPLAGGEQYF. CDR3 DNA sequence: TGTGCCAGCAGGCCCCTAGCGGGAGGCGAGCAGTACTTC.

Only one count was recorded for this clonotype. The CDR3 coding sequence is TGTGCCAGCAGCCAAGGACTAGCGGCTCTGATAGGGGAGACCCAGTACTTC. The encoded protein is CASSQGLAALIGETQYF. The chain combines TRBV12-3 or TRBV12-4 with TRBJ2-5, with 10 bases matching TRBD2. The CDR3 sequence is 17 residues long. Germline trimming cut 6 bases from V and 5 bases from J; bases unmatched to any gene: 15.

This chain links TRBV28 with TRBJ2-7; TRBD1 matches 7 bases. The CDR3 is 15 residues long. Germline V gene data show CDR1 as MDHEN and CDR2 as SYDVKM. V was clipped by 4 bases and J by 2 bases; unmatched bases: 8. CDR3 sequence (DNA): TGTGCCAGCAGTTCAAACAGGGGTATCCCCTACGAGCAGTACTTC. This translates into CASSSNRGIPYEQYF.

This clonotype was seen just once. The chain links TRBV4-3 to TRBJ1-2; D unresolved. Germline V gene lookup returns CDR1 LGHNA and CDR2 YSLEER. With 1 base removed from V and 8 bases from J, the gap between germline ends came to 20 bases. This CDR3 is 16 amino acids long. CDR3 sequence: CASSQVPRMGGGGYTF. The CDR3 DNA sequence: TGCGCCAGCAGCCAAGTCCCCAGGATGGGCGGAGGGGGCTACACCTTC.

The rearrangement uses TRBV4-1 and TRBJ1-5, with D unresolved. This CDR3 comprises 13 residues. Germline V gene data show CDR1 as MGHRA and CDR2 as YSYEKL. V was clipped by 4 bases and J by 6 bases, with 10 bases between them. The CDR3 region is CASSLVWGQPQHF. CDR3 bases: TGCGCCAGCAGCCTCGTTTGGGGTCAGCCCCAGCATTTT.

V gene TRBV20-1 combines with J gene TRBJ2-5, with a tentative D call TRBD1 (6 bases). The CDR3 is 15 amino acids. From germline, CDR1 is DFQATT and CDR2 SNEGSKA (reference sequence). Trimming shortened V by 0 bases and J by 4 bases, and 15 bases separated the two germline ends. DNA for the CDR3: TGCAGTGCTAGAGAGTGGCAGGGGATACCAGAGACCCAGTACTTC. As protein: CSAREWQGIPETQYF.

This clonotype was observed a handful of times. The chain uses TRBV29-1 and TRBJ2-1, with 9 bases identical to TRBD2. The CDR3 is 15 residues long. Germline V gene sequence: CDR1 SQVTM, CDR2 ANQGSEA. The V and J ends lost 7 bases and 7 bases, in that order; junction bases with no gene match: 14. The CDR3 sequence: CSALGGAGGRNEQFF. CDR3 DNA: TGCAGCGCCCTAGGCGGAGCGGGAGGCAGGAATGAGCAGTTCTTC.

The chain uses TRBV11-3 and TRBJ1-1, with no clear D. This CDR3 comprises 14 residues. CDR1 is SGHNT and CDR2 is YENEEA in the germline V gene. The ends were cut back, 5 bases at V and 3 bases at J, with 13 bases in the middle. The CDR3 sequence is CASSQSGEYTEAFF. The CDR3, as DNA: TGTGCCAGCAGCCAAAGTGGGGAATACACTGAAGCTTTCTTT.

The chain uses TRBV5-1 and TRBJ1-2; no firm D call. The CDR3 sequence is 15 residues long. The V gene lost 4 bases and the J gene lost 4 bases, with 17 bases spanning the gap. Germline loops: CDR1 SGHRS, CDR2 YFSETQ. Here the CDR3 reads CASSPLSGIGYGYTF. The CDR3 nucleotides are TGCGCCAGCAGCCCCCTTTCGGGGATCGGCTATGGCTACACCTTC.

This CDR3 is CASSPISLADTQYF. The CDR3 DNA reads TGCGCCAGCAGCCCTATCTCGCTAGCAGATACGCAGTATTTT. V and J are TRBV4-1 and TRBJ2-3; D ambiguous. CDR1 is MGHRA, CDR2 YSYEKL, per germline. Trimming shortened V by 4 bases and J by 4 bases, and 12 bases separated the two germline ends. This CDR3 is built from 14 residues.

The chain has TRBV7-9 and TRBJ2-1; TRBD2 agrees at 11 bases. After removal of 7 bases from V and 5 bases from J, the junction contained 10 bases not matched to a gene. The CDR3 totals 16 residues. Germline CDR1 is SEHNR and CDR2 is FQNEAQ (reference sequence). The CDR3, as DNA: TGTGCCAGCATACCGGGACTAGCGGTTCTAAACAATGAGCAGTTCTTC. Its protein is CASIPGLAVLNNEQFF.

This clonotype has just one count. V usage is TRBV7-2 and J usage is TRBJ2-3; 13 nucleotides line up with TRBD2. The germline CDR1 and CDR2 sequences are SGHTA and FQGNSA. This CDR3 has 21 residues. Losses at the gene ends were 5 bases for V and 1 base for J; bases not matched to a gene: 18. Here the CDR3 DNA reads TGTGCCAGCAGCCCGGACGGAAATGGACTAGCGGGAGCTCTCGGCACAGATACGCAGTATTTT. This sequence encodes CASSPDGNGLAGALGTDTQYF.

This CDR3 is CASSRQTSGSYEQYF. The CDR3 DNA sequence: TGTGCCAGCAGCCGTCAGACTAGCGGTTCCTACGAGCAGTACTTC. The rearrangement joins TRBV4-2 to TRBJ2-7, with 9 bases lining up with TRBD2. V shed 4 bases and J 1 base; nucleotides not matched to a gene: 5. From germline, CDR1 is LGHNA and CDR2 YNFKEQ. The CDR3 loop spans 15 amino acids.

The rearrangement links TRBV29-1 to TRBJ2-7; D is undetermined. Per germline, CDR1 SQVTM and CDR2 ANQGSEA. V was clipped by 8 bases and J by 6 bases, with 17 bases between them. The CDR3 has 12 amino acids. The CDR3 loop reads CSSPQESTEQYF. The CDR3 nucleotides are TGCAGCTCCCCCCAGGAGAGCACCGAGCAGTACTTC.

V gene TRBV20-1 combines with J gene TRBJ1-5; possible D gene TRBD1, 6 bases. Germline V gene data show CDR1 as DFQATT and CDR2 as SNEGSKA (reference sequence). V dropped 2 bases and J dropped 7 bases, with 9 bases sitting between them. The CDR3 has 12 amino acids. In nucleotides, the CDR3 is TGCAGTGCTAGACAGGGGCCCCAGCCCCAGCATTTT. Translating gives CSARQGPQPQHF.

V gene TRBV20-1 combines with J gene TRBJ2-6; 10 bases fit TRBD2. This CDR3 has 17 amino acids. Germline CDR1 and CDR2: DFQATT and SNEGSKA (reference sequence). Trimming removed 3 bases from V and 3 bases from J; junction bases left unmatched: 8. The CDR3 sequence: CSARLPSGRVGANVLTF. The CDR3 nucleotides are TGCAGTGCTAGGTTGCCTAGCGGGAGAGTTGGGGCCAACGTCCTGACTTTC.